The 21 T cell receptor beta chains presented below share a single source sample, sequenced in a study of CD8 T cells in Susac syndrome. With random hexamers, reverse transcription was performed on about 0.5 to 1 ug of RNA. TCRdb recomputed calls from the immunoSEQ multiplex PCR reads with MiXCR, one row per CDR3 protein. Among under 200,000 distinct CDR3 sequences, about 96% were seen once, and the ten largest hold approximately 0.12%. The material sequenced was CD4+ T cells from PBMCs. Receptors were obtained from a human donor with Susac syndrome.

The chain links TRBV27 to TRBJ2-4; D could derive from TRBD1 or TRBD2 (5 bases each). The CDR3 spans 16 residues. The germline gives CDR1 MNHEY, CDR2 SMNVEV (reference sequence). The ends were cut back, 4 bases at V and 0 bases at J, with 13 bases in the middle. CDR3 sequence reads: CASSSAGAEAKNIQYF. In DNA form, the CDR3 reads TGTGCCAGCAGTTCAGCCGGGGCCGAAGCCAAAAACATTCAGTACTTC.

The chain combines TRBV5-1 with TRBJ2-2; D is perhaps TRBD1 (6 bases). Germline loops: CDR1 SGHRS, CDR2 YFSETQ. V was cut by 0 bases and J by 4 bases, with 13 bases left in between. The CDR3 length is 16 residues. Here the CDR3 DNA reads TGCGCCAGCAGCTTGGTTGGCCGAGGGGGCACCGGGGAGCTGTTTTTT. This translates into CASSLVGRGGTGELFF.

In regard to this clonotype: At one boundary the junction diverges from the germline segment, which might be a read error. The CDR3 nucleotides read TGTGCTAGCAGCTTAGGACTAGGGGTAGAGACCCAGTACTTC. Translated: CASSLGLGVETQYF. V gene TRBV7-7 combines with J gene TRBJ2-5, with TRBD2 matching 7 bases. Germline V lookup: CDR1 SSHAT, CDR2 FNYEAQ (reference sequence). This CDR3 spans 14 amino acids. Together with reference TRBV7-7 and TRBJ2-5, the CDR3 gives the full variable domain: GAGVSQSPRYKVTKRGQDVTLRCDPISSHATLYWYQQALGQGPEFLTYFNYEAQPDKSGLPSDRFSAERPEGSISTLTIQRTEQRDSAMYRCASSLGLGVETQYFGPGTRLLVL.

J is TRBJ2-3 and V is TRBV24-1, with 12 nucleotides matching TRBD1. The V gene's germline CDR1 is KGHDR and CDR2 SFDVKD. Trimming cost V 3 bases and J 3 bases; bases outside gene matches: 3. The CDR3 is made up of 16 amino acids. DNA for the CDR3: TGTGCCACCAGTGATCCGGGACAGGGGGCAACAGATACGCAGTATTTT. Translated, it gives CATSDPGQGATDTQYF.

The gene calls are TRBV30 and TRBJ2-1; D may be TRBD1 or TRBD2 (5 bases each). Trimming left V 4 bases short and J 7 bases short, with 14 bases between. The CDR3 runs to 13 residues. The germline CDR1 and CDR2 sequences are GTSNPN and SVGIG (reference sequence). The CDR3 reads CAWTPLGRNEQFF. CDR3 nucleotides: TGTGCCTGGACTCCCCTGGGACGGAATGAGCAGTTCTTC.

The V and J genes are TRBV30 and TRBJ1-5; unclear D gene. This CDR3 has 14 residues. From germline, CDR1 is GTSNPN and CDR2 SVGIG (reference sequence). Trimming removed 2 bases at V and 6 bases at J, with 14 bases between. The DNA for the CDR3 is TGTGCCTGGAGTTACAGCCCTTCCAGTCAGCCCCAGCATTTT. The encoded protein is CAWSYSPSSQPQHF. Complete variable domain (other parts from reference TRBV30 and TRBJ1-5): SQTIHQWPATLVQPVGSPLSLECTVEGTSNPNLYWYRQAAGRGLQLLFYSVGIGQISSEVPQNLSASRPQDRQFILSSKKLLLSDSGFYLCAWSYSPSSQPQHFGDGTRLSIL.

The chain employs TRBV7-6 and TRBJ2-5, with D unresolved. Deletions cut 3 bases from V and 7 bases from J, with 21 bases between. CDR1 and CDR2 (germline): SGHVS, FNYEAQ. The CDR3 runs 16 residues. The CDR3 nucleotides read TGTGCCAGCAGCTTTTCCTCGGACCGGTCCGTTGGGACCCAGTACTTC. This encodes CASSFSSDRSVGTQYF.

Written as DNA, the CDR3 is TGCAGCGTTGTGGGTGCGGGGGACGAGCAGTACTTC. This codes for CSVVGAGDEQYF. J is TRBJ2-7 and V is TRBV29-1, with 7 bases matching TRBD2. V shed 4 bases and J 5 bases; nucleotides not matched to a gene: 5. The CDR3 has 12 amino acids. Germline CDR1 SQVTM, CDR2 ANQGSEA.

V gene TRBV28 combines with J gene TRBJ2-7; D call uncertain. V lost 4 bases to trimming and J lost 2 bases, with 12 bases between them. The V gene's germline CDR1 is MDHEN and CDR2 SYDVKM. There are 14 residues in the CDR3. The CDR3 DNA reads TGTGCCAGCAGTTCCCCAGACCTTACCTACGAGCAGTACTTC. Residues: CASSSPDLTYEQYF.

This clonotype has a single count. The CDR3 here is CASSPGTGGPYEQYV. The CDR3 bases are TGTGCCAGCTCACCCGGGACAGGGGGGCCGTACGAGCAGTACGTC. This sequence joins TRBV18 and TRBJ2-7, with TRBD1 matching over 11 bases. The J segment lost 4 bases and the V segment lost 3 bases, leaving 5 bases of the junction unmatched. The CDR3 is made up of 15 amino acids. Germline values: CDR1 KGHSH, CDR2 LQKENI.

The chain uses TRBV5-1 and TRBJ2-3; 7 bases line up with TRBD2. The CDR3 has 14 residues. J was trimmed by 2 bases and V by 2 bases; bases with no gene match: 2. Per germline, CDR1 SGHRS and CDR2 YFSETQ. The chain's CDR3 is CASSFAGDTDTQYF. The CDR3 DNA is TGCGCCAGCAGCTTCGCGGGGGACACAGATACGCAGTATTTT.

V gene TRBV13 combines with J gene TRBJ1-6; D gene unclear. CDR1 PRHDT and CDR2 FYEKMQ come from the germline V gene (reference sequence). This CDR3 is built from 13 residues. V was pared by 1 base and J by 8 bases, with 6 bases between. Here the CDR3 reads CASSLAAYSPLHF. The CDR3 bases are TGTGCCAGCAGCTTAGCCGCCTATTCACCCCTCCACTTT.

This chain uses TRBV7-2 with TRBJ2-1; D call uncertain. The CDR3 is 13 residues long. Germline CDR1 is SGHTA and CDR2 is FQGNSA. Trimming cost V 1 base and J 13 bases, with 14 bases left between them. The DNA for the CDR3 is TGTGCCAGCAGCTTAGAGGGCTCGGTGTTCCAGTTCTTC. Protein sequence: CASSLEGSVFQFF.

In its sample, this clonotype was seen once. The chain links TRBV14 to TRBJ2-2, with 13 positions matching TRBD2. The CDR3 has 19 amino acids. Germline V gives CDR1 SGHDN, CDR2 FVKESK. J was trimmed by 4 bases and V by 1 base; bases with no gene match: 9. The CDR3 loop is CASSQVLPGLAGLTGELFF. The CDR3 DNA sequence: TGTGCCAGCAGCCAAGTCCTCCCGGGACTAGCGGGACTCACCGGGGAGCTGTTTTTT.

The chain employs TRBV2 and TRBJ1-2; perhaps TRBD1 as D (6 bases). Looked up from germline, CDR1 is SNHLY and CDR2 is FYNNEI. V lost 7 bases to trimming and J lost 6 bases, with 15 bases between them. The CDR3 has 13 residues. CDR3 in DNA: TGTGCCAGCAACCAGGGGTGGGGTGATGGCTACACCTTC. Translating gives CASNQGWGDGYTF.

This chain connects TRBV18 to TRBJ2-7, with D tentatively TRBD2 (5 bases). Looked up from germline, CDR1 is KGHSH and CDR2 is LQKENI. CDR3 length: 14 amino acids. Trimming cost V 2 bases and J 7 bases, with 15 bases left between them. CDR3 coding DNA: TGTGCCAGCTCACCAACTAATAGAGGGAAAGAGCAGTACGTC. Residues: CASSPTNRGKEQYV.

V usage is TRBV7-2 and J usage is TRBJ1-1; D is perhaps TRBD1 (5 bases). The CDR3 is made up of 17 amino acids. Trimming took 2 bases from V and 1 from J, leaving 17 bases between them. Germline V CDR1 and CDR2: SGHTA, FQGNSA. The CDR3 loop reads CASSLRGDPIANTEAFF. In nucleotides, the CDR3 is TGTGCCAGCAGCTTACGGGGGGACCCGATAGCGAACACTGAAGCTTTCTTT.

The gene calls are TRBV13 and TRBJ2-7, with D possibly being TRBD2 (5 bases). The germline gives CDR1 PRHDT, CDR2 FYEKMQ (reference sequence). This CDR3 is 14 amino acids long. V was pared by 3 bases and J by 4 bases, with 13 bases between. DNA for the CDR3: TGTGCCAGCAGCTTCTCGGACTTGACGTACGAGCAGTACTTC. Its translation is CASSFSDLTYEQYF.

V usage is TRBV7-3 and J usage is TRBJ1-2; 8 bases are a match to TRBD1. The CDR3 has 15 residues. CDR1 is SGHTA, CDR2 FQGTGA, per germline. The V segment lost 4 bases and the J segment 4 bases; nucleotides outside the gene matches: 8. CDR3 residues: CASSSDRGGGYGYTF. The CDR3, as DNA: TGTGCCAGCAGCTCCGACAGGGGCGGCGGCTATGGCTACACCTTC.

This chain connects TRBV14 to TRBJ2-1; no definite D call. Germline assignment: CDR1 SGHDN and CDR2 FVKESK. The length of the CDR3 is 13 residues. V gave up 4 bases and J gave up 3 bases, with 7 bases separating them. The CDR3 reads CASSRPDYNEQFF. In nucleotides, the CDR3 is TGTGCCAGCAGCCGGCCCGACTACAATGAGCAGTTCTTC.

On this clonotype itself: One end of the junction is discordant with germline, which a read error may explain. The DNA of the CDR3 is TGTGCTAGCAGCTTTAGAGGGGGCCCCGGTGCGATGGAGACCCAGTACTTC. It encodes CASSFRGGPGAMETQYF. This chain uses TRBV7-7 with TRBJ2-5; 7 bases map to TRBD1. Germline V gives CDR1 SSHAT, CDR2 FNYEAQ (reference sequence). The CDR3 sequence is 17 residues long.